One TCR beta chain is described in this entry. What it binds is unknown. The source of the sample is a study of PD-1 blockade in classical Hodgkin lymphoma. About the study: Every 2 weeks, patients had 3 mg/kg nivolumab intravenously. General study points: Diversity similar to that of newly diagnosed patients was seen at baseline in complete responders. A significant rise in TCR diversity was seen by C4D1 for CD4+ cells but not for CD8+ cells. When nivolumab was started under 1 year after ASCT, patients were excluded.

CDR3 length: 14 residues. The V gene end was trimmed by 2 bases and the J gene end by 7 bases; junction bases not matched to a gene: 6. Per germline, CDR1 MNHEY and CDR2 SVGAGI. Sequencing used immunoSEQ multiplex PCR; TCRdb keeps in-frame clones, though not all of them. The sample lists 50,000 or so clones; around 74% were seen once. Time point defined: cycle 4 day 1 (C4D1), after more than five weeks of nivolumab. All the patients suffered relapse after autologous stem cell transplantation, and brentuximab vedotin exposure differed. The J gene is TRBJ1-2, the V gene TRBV6-5; 8 bases line up with TRBD1. The sequencing used peripheral blood mononuclear cells (PBMCs), collected before the fourth cycle of nivolumab. The source of this sequence is a human donor with classical Hodgkin lymphoma. CDR3 nucleotide sequence: TGTGCCAGCAGTTACGGATCAGGGGGCGGTGGCTACACCTTC. This codes for CASSYGSGGGGYTF.